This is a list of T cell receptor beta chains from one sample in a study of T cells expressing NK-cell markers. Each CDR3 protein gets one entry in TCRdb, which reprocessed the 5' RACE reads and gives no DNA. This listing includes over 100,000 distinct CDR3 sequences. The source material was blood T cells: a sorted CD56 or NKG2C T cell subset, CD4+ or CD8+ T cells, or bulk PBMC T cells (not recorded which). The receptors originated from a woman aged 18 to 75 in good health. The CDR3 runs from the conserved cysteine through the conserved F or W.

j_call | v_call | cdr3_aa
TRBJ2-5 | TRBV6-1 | CASSTRDSLQETQYF
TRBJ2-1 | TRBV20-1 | CSPEEDNEQIF
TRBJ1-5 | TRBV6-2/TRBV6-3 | CASSWGFAQPQHF
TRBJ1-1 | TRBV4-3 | CASSLRDGGTEAFF
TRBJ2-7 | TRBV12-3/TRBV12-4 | CASSSHRTGSPEQYF
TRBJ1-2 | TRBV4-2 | CASSQTEGAGGYTF
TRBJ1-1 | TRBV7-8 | CASSSFMNTEAFF
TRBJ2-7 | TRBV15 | CATSTGEAYEQYF
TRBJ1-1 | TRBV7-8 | CASSRGAGKSEAFF
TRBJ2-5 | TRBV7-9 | CASSRTPAKETQYF
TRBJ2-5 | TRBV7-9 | CASSPLTSYQETQYF
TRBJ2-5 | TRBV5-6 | CASSLDKKETQYF
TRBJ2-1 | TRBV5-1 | CASSLSSSSYNEQFF
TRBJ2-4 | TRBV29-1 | CSVPTGEKNIQYF
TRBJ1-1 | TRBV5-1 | CASSDRANTEAFF
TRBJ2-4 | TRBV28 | CATGGLMGGKNIQYF
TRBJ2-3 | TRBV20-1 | CSARVGTSGEPGYF
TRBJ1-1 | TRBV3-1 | CASSQGDRNTEAFF
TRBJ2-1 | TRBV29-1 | CSAEDRGTYNEQFF
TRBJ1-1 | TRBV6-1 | CASSPRGSENTEAFF
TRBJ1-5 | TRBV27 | CASSLRGDNQPQHF
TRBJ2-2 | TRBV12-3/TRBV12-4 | CASSPRVGGELFF
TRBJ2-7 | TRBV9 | CASSVASGSYEQYF
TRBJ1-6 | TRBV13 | CASSAPGQFYNSPLHF
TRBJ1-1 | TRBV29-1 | CSVAGEVEAFF
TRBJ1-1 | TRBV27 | CASRDRWIPFF
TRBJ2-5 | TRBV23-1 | CASSQTGSGETQYF
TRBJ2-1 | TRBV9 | CASSAASLKFGYNEQFF
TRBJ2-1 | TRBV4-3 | CASSPALYNEQFF
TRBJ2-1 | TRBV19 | CASSILGGLAGVNEQFF
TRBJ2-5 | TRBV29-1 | CSARGDQETQYF
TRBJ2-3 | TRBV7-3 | CASSSLTHDTQYF
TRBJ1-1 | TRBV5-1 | CASSSFYRGDMNTEAFF
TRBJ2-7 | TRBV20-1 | CSARQPSGYEQYF
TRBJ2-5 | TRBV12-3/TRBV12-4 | CASSSPGAQETQYF
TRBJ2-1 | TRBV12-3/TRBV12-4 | CASSPTSGGANEQFF
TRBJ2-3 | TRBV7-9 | CASSLVGGMEDTQYF
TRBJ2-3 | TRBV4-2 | CASSHEMAGGADTQYF
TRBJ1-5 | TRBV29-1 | CSVVFGNSNQPQHF
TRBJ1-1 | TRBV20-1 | CSAKQATSTEAFF
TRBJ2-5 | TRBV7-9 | CASSLETAKETQYF
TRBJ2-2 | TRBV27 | CASSRVSGELFF
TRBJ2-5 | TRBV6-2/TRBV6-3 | CASIPISRETQYF
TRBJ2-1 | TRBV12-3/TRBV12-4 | CASSPYLAGGGNEQFF
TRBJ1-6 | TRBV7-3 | CASSELGQGGSPLHF
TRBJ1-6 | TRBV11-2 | CASSLTAADYNSPLHF
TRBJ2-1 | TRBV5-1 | CASMGGESSYNEQFF
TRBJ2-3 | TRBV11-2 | CASSIGLAGVQDTQYF